This T cell receptor (beta chain) was profiled in a study of immune evolution from preneoplasia to lung adenocarcinoma. Some clones are missing from TCRdb's copy, which holds only in-frame ones; the method was immunoSEQ multiplex PCR. This sample carries about 2,500 clones, more than 80% of them seen once, and the ten largest clones take roughly 4%. Resections took place in Japan or China from 2014 to 2017. Looked up from germline, CDR1 is ENHRY and CDR2 is SYGVKD. V was trimmed by 2 bases and J by 2 bases, leaving 10 bases between them. The CDR3 is 14 residues long. The sequence was collected from a person of 80 years or more with lung adenocarcinoma. What was sequenced was FFPE adjacent normal lung tissue. This sequence joins TRBV10-3 and TRBJ2-7; D gene uncertain. The CDR3 nucleotides are TGTGCCATCAGTGAGGGTGGCAGCGCCTACGAGCAGTACTTC. This gives the protein CAISEGGSAYEQYF.